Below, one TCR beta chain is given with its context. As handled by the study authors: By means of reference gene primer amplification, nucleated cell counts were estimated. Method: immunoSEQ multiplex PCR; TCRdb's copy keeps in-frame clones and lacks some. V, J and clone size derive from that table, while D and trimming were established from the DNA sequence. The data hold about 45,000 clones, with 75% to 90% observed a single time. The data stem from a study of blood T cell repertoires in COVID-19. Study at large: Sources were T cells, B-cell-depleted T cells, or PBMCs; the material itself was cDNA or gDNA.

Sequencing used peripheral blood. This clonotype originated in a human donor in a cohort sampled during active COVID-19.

The CDR3 DNA follows: TGTGCCAGCAGCTTCCGGGACACCGCCTATGGCTACACCTTC. Amino acid sequence: CASSFRDTAYGYTF. The rearrangement uses TRBV7-9 and TRBJ1-2; the D gene is possibly TRBD1 (6 bases). The length of the CDR3 is 14 residues. Germline CDR1 is SEHNR and CDR2 is FQNEAQ (reference sequence). Deletions cut 3 bases from V and 4 bases from J, with 12 bases between.